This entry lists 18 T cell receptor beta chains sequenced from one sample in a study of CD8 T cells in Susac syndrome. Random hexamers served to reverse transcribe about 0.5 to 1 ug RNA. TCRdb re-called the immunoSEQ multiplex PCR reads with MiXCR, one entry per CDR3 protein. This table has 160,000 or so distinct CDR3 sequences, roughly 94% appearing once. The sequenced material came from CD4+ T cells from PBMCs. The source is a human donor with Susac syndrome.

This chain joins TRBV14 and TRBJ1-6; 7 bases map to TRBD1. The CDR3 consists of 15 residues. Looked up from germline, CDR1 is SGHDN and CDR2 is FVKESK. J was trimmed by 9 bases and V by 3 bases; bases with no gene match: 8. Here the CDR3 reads CASSQLTGVVSPLHF. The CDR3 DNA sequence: TGTGCCAGCAGCCAGCTAACAGGGGTGGTTTCACCCCTCCACTTT.

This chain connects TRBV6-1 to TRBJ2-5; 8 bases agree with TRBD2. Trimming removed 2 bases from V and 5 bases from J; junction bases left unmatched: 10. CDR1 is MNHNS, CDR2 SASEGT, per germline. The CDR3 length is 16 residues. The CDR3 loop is CASSERSRGGLETQYF. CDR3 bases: TGTGCCAGCAGTGAACGTAGCCGGGGGGGCTTGGAGACCCAGTACTTC.

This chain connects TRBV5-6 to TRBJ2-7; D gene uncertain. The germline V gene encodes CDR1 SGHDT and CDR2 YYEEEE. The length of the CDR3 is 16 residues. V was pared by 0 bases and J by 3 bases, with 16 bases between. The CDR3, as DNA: TGTGCCAGCAGCTTGGCCCGTGGGGTAGATAACTACGAGCAGTACTTC. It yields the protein CASSLARGVDNYEQYF.

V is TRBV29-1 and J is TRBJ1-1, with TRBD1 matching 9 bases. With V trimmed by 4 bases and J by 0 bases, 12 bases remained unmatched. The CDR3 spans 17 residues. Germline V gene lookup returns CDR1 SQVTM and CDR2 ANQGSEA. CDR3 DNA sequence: TGCAGCGTTGGGGGGTCAGGGACAGGGATCCTGAACACTGAAGCTTTCTTT. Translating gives CSVGGSGTGILNTEAFF.

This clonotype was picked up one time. CDR3 protein: CASSGQLSSYEQYF. The CDR3 coding sequence is TGTGCCAGCAGTGGACAGTTGAGCTCCTACGAGCAGTACTTC. The gene calls are TRBV12-3 or TRBV12-4 and TRBJ2-7, with D maybe TRBD1 (6 bases). CDR3 length equals 14 residues. Trimming shortened V by 5 bases and J by 0 bases, and 11 bases separated the two germline ends.

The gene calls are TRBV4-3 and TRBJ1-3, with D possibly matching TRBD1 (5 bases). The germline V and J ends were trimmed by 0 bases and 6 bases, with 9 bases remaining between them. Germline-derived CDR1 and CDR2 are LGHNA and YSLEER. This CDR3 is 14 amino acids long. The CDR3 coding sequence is TGCGCCAGCAGCCAAGATGGGGGAACAAACACCATATATTTT. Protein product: CASSQDGGTNTIYF.

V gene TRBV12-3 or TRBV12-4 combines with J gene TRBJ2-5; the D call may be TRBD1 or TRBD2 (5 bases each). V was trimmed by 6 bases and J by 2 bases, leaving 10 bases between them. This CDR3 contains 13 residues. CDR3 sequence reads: CASRGTNQETQYF. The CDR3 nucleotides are TGTGCCAGCAGGGGGACCAATCAAGAGACCCAGTACTTC.

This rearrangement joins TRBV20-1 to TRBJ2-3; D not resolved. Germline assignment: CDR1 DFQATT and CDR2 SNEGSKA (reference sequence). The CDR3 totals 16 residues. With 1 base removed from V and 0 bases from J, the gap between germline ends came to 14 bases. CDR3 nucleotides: TGCAGTGCTAGAGCTAGAGCACGAACTAGCACAGATACGCAGTATTTT. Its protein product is CSARARARTSTDTQYF.

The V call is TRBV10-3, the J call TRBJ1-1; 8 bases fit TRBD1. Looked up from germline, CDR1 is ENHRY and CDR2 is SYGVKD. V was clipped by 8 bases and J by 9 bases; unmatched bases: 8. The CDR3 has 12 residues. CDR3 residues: CAIGTGGNKAFF. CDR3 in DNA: TGTGCCATCGGGACAGGAGGCAACAAAGCTTTCTTT.

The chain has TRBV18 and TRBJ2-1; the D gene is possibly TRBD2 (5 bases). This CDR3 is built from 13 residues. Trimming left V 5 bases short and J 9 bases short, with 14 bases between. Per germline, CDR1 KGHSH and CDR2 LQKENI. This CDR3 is CASSTLESGEQFF. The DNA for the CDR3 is TGTGCCAGCTCAACTCTAGAAAGCGGTGAGCAGTTCTTC.

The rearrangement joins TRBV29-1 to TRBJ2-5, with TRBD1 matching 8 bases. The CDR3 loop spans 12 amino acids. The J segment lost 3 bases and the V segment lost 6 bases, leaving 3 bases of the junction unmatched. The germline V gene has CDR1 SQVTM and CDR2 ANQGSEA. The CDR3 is CSVDRVKETQYF. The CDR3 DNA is TGCAGCGTGGACAGGGTAAAAGAGACCCAGTACTTC.

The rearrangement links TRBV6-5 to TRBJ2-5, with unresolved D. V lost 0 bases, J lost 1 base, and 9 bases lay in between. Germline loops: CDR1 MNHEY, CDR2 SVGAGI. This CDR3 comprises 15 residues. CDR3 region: CASSYSMVVQETQYF. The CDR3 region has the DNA TGTGCCAGCAGTTACTCGATGGTGGTCCAAGAGACCCAGTACTTC.

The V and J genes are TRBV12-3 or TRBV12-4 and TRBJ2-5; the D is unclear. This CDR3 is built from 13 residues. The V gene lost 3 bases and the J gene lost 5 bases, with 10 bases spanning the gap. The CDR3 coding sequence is TGTGCCAGCAGTTTTACTGAAGGGGAGACCCAGTACTTC. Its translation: CASSFTEGETQYF.

The CDR3 sequence is CASTLWGRGTDTQYF. CDR3 nucleotides: TGTGCCAGCACTCTCTGGGGTAGGGGCACAGATACGCAGTATTTT. This rearrangement joins TRBV9 to TRBJ2-3, with no clear D. This CDR3 is 15 amino acids long. With 6 bases removed from V and 1 base from J, the gap between germline ends came to 15 bases. Germline lookup yields CDR1 SGDLS and CDR2 YYNGEE.

CDR3 amino acids: CASSYGFGGNYEQYF. In DNA, the CDR3 is TGTGCCAGCAGCTACGGATTTGGGGGGAACTACGAGCAGTACTTC. V and J are TRBV7-9 and TRBJ2-7; D perhaps matches TRBD2 (6 bases). Trimming removed 4 bases at V and 3 bases at J, with 16 bases between. From germline, CDR1 is SEHNR and CDR2 FQNEAQ (reference sequence). This CDR3 comprises 15 residues.

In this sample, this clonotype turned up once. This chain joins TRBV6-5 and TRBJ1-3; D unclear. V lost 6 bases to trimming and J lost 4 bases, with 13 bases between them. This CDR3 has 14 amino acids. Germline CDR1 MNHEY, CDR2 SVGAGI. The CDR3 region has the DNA TGTGCCAGCAGGCCGGACCTAGTAGGAAACACCATATATTTT. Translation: CASRPDLVGNTIYF.

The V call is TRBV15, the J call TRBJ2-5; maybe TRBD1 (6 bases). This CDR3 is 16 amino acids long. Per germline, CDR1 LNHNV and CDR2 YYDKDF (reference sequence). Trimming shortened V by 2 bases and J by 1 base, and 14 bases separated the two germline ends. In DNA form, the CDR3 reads TGTGCCACCAGCAGACTTCTGATCAGGGGCCAAGAGACCCAGTACTTC. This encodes CATSRLLIRGQETQYF.

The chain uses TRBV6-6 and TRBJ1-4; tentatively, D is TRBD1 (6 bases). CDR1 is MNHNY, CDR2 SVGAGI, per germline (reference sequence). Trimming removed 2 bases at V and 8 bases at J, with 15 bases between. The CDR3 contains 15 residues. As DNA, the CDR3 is TGTGCCAGCAGTTACGGGACATCTAAAACCGAAAAACTGTTTTTT. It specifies CASSYGTSKTEKLFF.